The 5 T cell receptor beta chains in this list originate from one sample, sequenced in a study of shared clonotypes between healthy human individuals. Sequencing was performed with immunoSEQ multiplex PCR; in TCRdb, only in-frame clones are kept and a portion is missing. Here the sample spans about 1.5 million clones, roughly 96% being singletons. The sample consisted of naive CD4+ T cells sorted from blood. Subset given: CD45RA+ positively selected. Receptors were obtained from a man under 40 in good health.

Worth noting for this clone: The final CDR3 position lacks the conserved phenylalanine or tryptophan, pointing to a likely read error. No DNA is shown, since the ends of the CDR3 on it are uncertain; the CDR3 is the one TCRdb lists. The gene calls are TRBV7-9 and TRBJ1-1. The CDR3 spans 11 residues, counting both ends. Germline V gene sequence: CDR1 SEHNR, CDR2 FQNEAQ (reference sequence). The CDR3 sequence is CASSVDEGHNV.

The rearrangement links TRBV6-1 to TRBJ2-1; 12 bases agree with TRBD2. V shed 1 base and J 6 bases; nucleotides not matched to a gene: 7. This CDR3 is built from 17 residues. The germline CDR1 and CDR2 sequences are MNHNS and SASEGT. CDR3 nucleotides: TGTGCCAGCAGTGAAGTGACTAGCGGGGGCCTCGTCAATGAGCAGTTCTTC. Its protein product is CASSEVTSGGLVNEQFF.

V gene TRBV5-1 combines with J gene TRBJ2-5; D is perhaps TRBD1 or TRBD2 (6 bases each). Germline V gives CDR1 SGHRS, CDR2 YFSETQ. This CDR3 contains 14 residues. V lost 7 bases, J lost 5 bases, and 18 bases lay in between. The CDR3 loop reads CASGAGHRSETQYF. The CDR3 nucleotides are TGCGCCAGCGGGGCGGGACACAGGTCGGAGACCCAGTACTTC.

The chain is built from TRBV7-7 and TRBJ2-1, with D perhaps given as TRBD1 or TRBD2 (5 bases each). Per the germline V gene, CDR1 is SSHAT and CDR2 is FNYEAQ (reference sequence). The CDR3 is 14 residues long. Trimming shortened V by 1 base and J by 7 bases, and 11 bases separated the two germline ends. The CDR3 bases are TGTGCCAGCAGCTTAGGACGGGGCGGGAATGAGCAGTTCTTC. Its translation: CASSLGRGGNEQFF.

This chain links TRBV5-4 with TRBJ2-3, with D unresolved. The germline CDR1 and CDR2 sequences are SGHNT and YYREEE (reference sequence). This CDR3 is built from 13 residues. With 2 bases removed from V and 5 bases from J, the gap between germline ends came to 9 bases. The CDR3 bases are TGTGCCAGCAGCTTCCAAGATAGAGATACGCAGTATTTT. This codes for CASSFQDRDTQYF. Looking up the rest from reference TRBV5-4 and TRBJ2-3 gives the full variable domain: ETGVTQSPTHLIKTRGQQVTLRCSSQSGHNTVSWYQQALGQGPQFIFQYYREEENGRGNFPPRFSGLQFPNYSSELNVNALELDDSALYLCASSFQDRDTQYFGPGTRLTVL.